These T cell receptor beta chains were read from a single sample in a study of T cells expressing NK-cell markers. No DNA is given; TCRdb re-called the 5' RACE reads and lists each CDR3 protein once. The sample totals about half a million distinct CDR3 sequences. Material for sequencing was blood T cells: a sorted CD56 or NKG2C T cell subset, CD4+ or CD8+ T cells, or bulk PBMC T cells (not recorded which). All receptors derive from a woman aged 45-65 years in good health. Each CDR3 is given with its conserved first and last residue.

TRBJ1-4	TRBV7-8	CASSLGRFPNEKLFF
TRBJ2-3	TRBV5-1	CASSLAFTDTQYF
TRBJ2-2	TRBV5-1	CASTTLQGSTGELFF
TRBJ2-5	TRBV12-3/TRBV12-4	CASSLRTGTVRGTQYF
TRBJ1-1	TRBV12-3/TRBV12-4	CASSFTNRVGGEAFF
TRBJ2-3	TRBV5-1	CASSLRPTSGHLRSTDTQYF
TRBJ2-1	TRBV7-3	CASSFGAGGAEQFF
TRBJ2-3	TRBV27	CASSLTSAMLDTQYF
TRBJ1-1	TRBV9	CASSVVTGGEAFF
TRBJ2-5	TRBV4-2	CASRLRGRGQETQYF
TRBJ1-1	TRBV19	CASSIVVNTEAFF